This T cell receptor beta chain was sequenced during a study of shared clonotypes between healthy human individuals. This CDR3 region has 17 residues. In the original processing: Because ImmunoSEQ provided only junction sequences with no quality scores, the filtering differed. The assay was immunoSEQ multiplex PCR, and TCRdb's table has in-frame clones only and misses some. V, J and clone size are taken as reported in that table, and D and trimming were inferred from the DNA itself. The profile shows some 700,000 clones, 90% of them singletons. The TCR sequence derives from a man aged 18 to 29 in good health. Some clones in this sample may be carry-over from other donors' samples. V gene TRBV21-1 combines with J gene TRBJ2-5; no DNA check was done on the table's D call, TRBD1. TRBV21-1 is annotated as a pseudogene. Input material: memory CD8+ T cells from PBMCs. Described subset: CD45RO+ cells pooled with CCR7-negative TemRA cells. The CDR3 DNA sequence: TGTGCCAGCAGCATCGGCCTCCCGGACAGGGTCTGGGAGACCCAGTACTTC. This sequence encodes CASSIGLPDRVWETQYF.